This T cell receptor (beta chain) was identified during a study of molecular identifiers for immune sequencing clone quantification. Whole-study findings and limits: In naive cells, under 1% of molecules belonged to clones above 20 RNA copies, against over 99% in effector cells.

Turning to this clonotype: Its specificity is not known. Given a much more abundant clone one base away, this may be a read error.

Germline lookup yields CDR1 SGHTA and CDR2 FQGNSA. The CDR3 covers 15 residues. Methods described previously, with TCR primers listed, were used for bulk TCR libraries. TCRdb re-derived calls from the PCR reads in MiXCR, one entry per CDR3 protein. The sample holds about 320,000 distinct CDR3 sequences, over 20% seen once. Specimen: naive CD8+ T cells from blood, with Jurkat cell RNA spiked in. Subset here: FACS-sorted CD8+CD4-CCR7+CD45RA+ naive T cells. The genes are TRBV7-2 and TRBJ1-5; a possible D gene is TRBD1 (6 bases). The TCR sequence derives from a human donor in good health. Some libraries in this study had Jurkat cell RNA spiked in. Here the CDR3 reads CARSFAGTSDQPQHF. The CDR3 DNA is TGTGCCCGCAGCTTCGCCGGGACAAGCGACCAGCCCCAGCATTTT.